Following are 18 T cell receptor beta chains from one sample sequenced in a study of OX40 agonist ivuxolimab in advanced cancers. Generated by immunoSEQ multiplex PCR, the TCRdb table keeps only in-frame clones and is missing some. The table records about 67,000 clones, about nine tenths of them present only once. The input for sequencing was CD4+ or CD8+ T cells sorted from blood, taken in a trial of the OX40 agonist ivuxolimab. The origin of the receptors is an adult with an advanced solid tumor such as melanoma, head and neck, liver or kidney cancer.

The chain couples TRBV7-3 to TRBJ2-3, with TRBD1 as a possible D gene (5 bases). The V and J ends lost 4 bases and 6 bases respectively, with 11 bases between them. The CDR3 is made up of 13 amino acids. Germline V gene sequence: CDR1 SGHTA, CDR2 FQGTGA. DNA for the CDR3: TGTGCCAGCAGCTCCAGGGTTTGGGATACGCAGTATTTT. Protein product: CASSSRVWDTQYF.

The chain has TRBV10-3 and TRBJ2-7; 10 nucleotides agree with TRBD1. CDR1 is ENHRY, CDR2 SYGVKD, per germline. The CDR3 runs 14 residues. The V and J ends lost 6 bases and 3 bases, in that order; junction bases with no gene match: 5. The CDR3 is CAIRDRGDYYEQYF. In DNA, the CDR3 is TGTGCCATCAGGGACAGGGGGGATTACTACGAGCAGTACTTC.

The gene calls are TRBV7-2 and TRBJ2-7, with D possibly matching TRBD1 (5 bases). This CDR3 has 15 residues. Germline V CDR1 and CDR2: SGHTA, FQGNSA. Trimming pared 1 base from V and 3 bases from J, leaving 13 bases between. DNA for the CDR3: TGTGCCAGCAGCTTAGTTTCAGAAGGGGTCTACGAGCAGTACTTC. Encoded protein: CASSLVSEGVYEQYF.

The V and J genes are TRBV30 and TRBJ2-7, with 8 bases aligning to TRBD1. Germline CDR1 reads GTSNPN; CDR2 reads SVGIG (reference sequence). This CDR3 spans 12 amino acids. V lost 6 bases, J lost 5 bases, and 6 bases stayed unmatched. The CDR3 DNA sequence: TGTGCCTGCCGGGACAGGCGTCACGAGCAGTACTTC. Translating gives CACRDRRHEQYF.

J is TRBJ2-3 and V is TRBV4-2; 11 nucleotides match TRBD2. The CDR3 runs to 17 residues. Unmatched junction bases numbered 11, after V lost 6 bases and J lost 3 bases. Germline V gives CDR1 LGHNA, CDR2 YNFKEQ. CDR3 protein: CASSPSISGGATDTQYF. DNA of the CDR3: TGTGCCAGCAGTCCCTCGATTAGCGGGGGGGCTACAGATACGCAGTATTTT.

This clone was detected only once. This rearrangement joins TRBV27 to TRBJ1-2; D not certain. There are 13 residues in the CDR3. From germline, CDR1 is MNHEY and CDR2 SMNVEV (reference sequence). V lost 8 bases to trimming and J lost 7 bases, with 17 bases between them. CDR3 residues: CASSREESSGYTF. The CDR3 region has the DNA TGTGCCAGCTCAAGGGAAGAAAGTTCTGGCTACACCTTC.

The chain is built from TRBV27 and TRBJ2-7; TRBD2 might be the D (5 bases). The CDR3 contains 13 residues. Germline V gene data show CDR1 as MNHEY and CDR2 as SMNVEV (reference sequence). V lost 3 bases and J 8 bases, leaving 14 bases between the germline ends. CDR3 sequence (DNA): TGTGCCAGCAGTTTGAGGGCAGGATACAAGCAGTACTTC. Translation gives CASSLRAGYKQYF.

The J gene is TRBJ2-1, the V gene TRBV5-1; 9 bases are a match to TRBD2. The length of the CDR3 is 15 residues. V lost 1 base, J lost 4 bases, and 3 bases stayed unmatched. Germline assignment: CDR1 SGHRS and CDR2 YFSETQ. The CDR3 DNA sequence: TGCGCCAGCAGCTTGCTTAGCGGGGGATACAATGAGCAGTTCTTC. This codes for CASSLLSGGYNEQFF.

The chain employs TRBV18 and TRBJ1-1; the match to TRBD1 covers 8 bases. The CDR3 is 16 amino acids. Losses at the gene ends were 5 bases for V and 3 bases for J; bases not matched to a gene: 11. In germline, CDR1 is KGHSH, CDR2 LQKENI. In nucleotides, the CDR3 is TGTGCCAGCTCAGCAAACCCAGGGGGCGGTCACACTGAAGCTTTCTTT. As protein: CASSANPGGGHTEAFF.

Written as DNA, the CDR3 is TGTGCCAGCAGCTTAACAGGGACAGATACGCAGTATTTT. Translated, it gives CASSLTGTDTQYF. The chain links TRBV5-6 to TRBJ2-3, with D perhaps TRBD1 (6 bases). The CDR3 extends over 13 amino acids. Trimming cost V 2 bases and J 3 bases, with 7 bases left between them. The germline V gene encodes CDR1 SGHDT and CDR2 YYEEEE.

The rearrangement uses TRBV2 and TRBJ2-5; 7 nucleotides align to TRBD2. From germline, CDR1 is SNHLY and CDR2 FYNNEI. Trimming cost V 7 bases and J 5 bases; bases outside gene matches: 7. The CDR3 is made up of 13 amino acids. CDR3 sequence (DNA): TGTGCCAGCATTGCGGGAGTGGGGGAGACCCAGTACTTC. Translated, it gives CASIAGVGETQYF.

The rearrangement links TRBV18 to TRBJ2-7; 7 bases line up with TRBD1. Germline V CDR1 and CDR2: KGHSH, LQKENI. After removal of 3 bases from V and 3 bases from J, the junction contained 5 bases not matched to a gene. This CDR3 is built from 14 residues. CDR3 sequence reads: CASSPRTGDYEQYF. In DNA, the CDR3 is TGTGCCAGCTCACCGCGGACAGGAGACTACGAGCAGTACTTC. Full variable domain (outside the CDR3, taken from reference TRBV18 and TRBJ2-7): NAGVMQNPRHLVRRRGQEARLRCSPMKGHSHVYWYRQLPEEGLKFMVYLQKENIIDESGMPKERFSAEFPKEGPSILRIQQVVRGDSAAYFCASSPRTGDYEQYFGPGTRLTVT.

The chain joins TRBV5-1 to TRBJ2-1; 7 bases line up with TRBD2. The trim removed 5 bases at V and 6 bases at J, leaving 14 bases unmatched. The CDR3 is 16 residues long. Germline loops: CDR1 SGHRS, CDR2 YFSETQ. The CDR3 DNA sequence: TGCGCCAGCAGTCTGTCTAGCGGCCGCGGGGGCAATGAGCAGTTCTTC. It encodes CASSLSSGRGGNEQFF. The whole variable domain, filled in from reference TRBV5-1 and TRBJ2-1, reads KAGVTQTPRYLIKTRGQQVTLSCSPISGHRSVSWYQQTPGQGLQFLFEYFSETQRNKGNFPGRFSGRQFSNSRSEMNVSTLELGDSALYLCASSLSSGRGGNEQFFGPGTRLTVL.

The rearrangement uses TRBV7-8 and TRBJ1-3; D ambiguous. This CDR3 is built from 12 residues. Germline loops: CDR1 SGHVS, CDR2 FQNEAQ. V was pared by 3 bases and J by 2 bases, with 2 bases between. The CDR3 spells CASSLAGNTIYF. DNA for the CDR3: TGTGCCAGCAGCTTGGCTGGAAACACCATATATTTT.

The J gene is TRBJ2-7, the V gene TRBV13; D remains ambiguous. The ends were cut back, 6 bases at V and 0 bases at J, with 9 bases in the middle. There are 13 residues in the CDR3. Germline assignment: CDR1 PRHDT and CDR2 FYEKMQ (reference sequence). CDR3 coding DNA: TGTGCCAGCAGGGACGGACGCTCCTACGAGCAGTACTTC. Translated: CASRDGRSYEQYF.

This chain links TRBV30 with TRBJ1-1; TRBD1 is a possible D gene (6 bases). V shed 3 bases and J shed 7 bases, with 9 bases lying between them. In germline, CDR1 is GTSNPN, CDR2 SVGIG (reference sequence). The CDR3 loop spans 11 amino acids. CDR3 sequence: CAWSGQFEAFF. The CDR3 DNA reads TGTGCCTGGAGCGGACAGTTTGAAGCTTTCTTT.

As concerns this clone: The sample holds other DNA sequences that translate to the same CDR3. This rearrangement joins TRBV5-1 to TRBJ2-3; 9 bases agree with TRBD1. This CDR3 region has 14 residues. The V gene's germline CDR1 is SGHRS and CDR2 YFSETQ. V lost 0 bases, J lost 4 bases, and 0 bases stayed unmatched. CDR3 amino acids: CASSLGQGADTQYF. CDR3 coding DNA: TGCGCCAGCAGCTTGGGACAGGGGGCAGATACGCAGTATTTT.

The chain employs TRBV5-1 and TRBJ2-2; the D gene is possibly TRBD1 (7 bases). This CDR3 has 16 residues. V dropped 3 bases and J dropped 4 bases, with 16 bases sitting between them. The germline V gene encodes CDR1 SGHRS and CDR2 YFSETQ. CDR3 sequence reads: CASSSAGGPGTGELFF. The CDR3 DNA sequence: TGCGCCAGCAGCTCCGCAGGGGGGCCGGGCACCGGGGAGCTGTTTTTT.